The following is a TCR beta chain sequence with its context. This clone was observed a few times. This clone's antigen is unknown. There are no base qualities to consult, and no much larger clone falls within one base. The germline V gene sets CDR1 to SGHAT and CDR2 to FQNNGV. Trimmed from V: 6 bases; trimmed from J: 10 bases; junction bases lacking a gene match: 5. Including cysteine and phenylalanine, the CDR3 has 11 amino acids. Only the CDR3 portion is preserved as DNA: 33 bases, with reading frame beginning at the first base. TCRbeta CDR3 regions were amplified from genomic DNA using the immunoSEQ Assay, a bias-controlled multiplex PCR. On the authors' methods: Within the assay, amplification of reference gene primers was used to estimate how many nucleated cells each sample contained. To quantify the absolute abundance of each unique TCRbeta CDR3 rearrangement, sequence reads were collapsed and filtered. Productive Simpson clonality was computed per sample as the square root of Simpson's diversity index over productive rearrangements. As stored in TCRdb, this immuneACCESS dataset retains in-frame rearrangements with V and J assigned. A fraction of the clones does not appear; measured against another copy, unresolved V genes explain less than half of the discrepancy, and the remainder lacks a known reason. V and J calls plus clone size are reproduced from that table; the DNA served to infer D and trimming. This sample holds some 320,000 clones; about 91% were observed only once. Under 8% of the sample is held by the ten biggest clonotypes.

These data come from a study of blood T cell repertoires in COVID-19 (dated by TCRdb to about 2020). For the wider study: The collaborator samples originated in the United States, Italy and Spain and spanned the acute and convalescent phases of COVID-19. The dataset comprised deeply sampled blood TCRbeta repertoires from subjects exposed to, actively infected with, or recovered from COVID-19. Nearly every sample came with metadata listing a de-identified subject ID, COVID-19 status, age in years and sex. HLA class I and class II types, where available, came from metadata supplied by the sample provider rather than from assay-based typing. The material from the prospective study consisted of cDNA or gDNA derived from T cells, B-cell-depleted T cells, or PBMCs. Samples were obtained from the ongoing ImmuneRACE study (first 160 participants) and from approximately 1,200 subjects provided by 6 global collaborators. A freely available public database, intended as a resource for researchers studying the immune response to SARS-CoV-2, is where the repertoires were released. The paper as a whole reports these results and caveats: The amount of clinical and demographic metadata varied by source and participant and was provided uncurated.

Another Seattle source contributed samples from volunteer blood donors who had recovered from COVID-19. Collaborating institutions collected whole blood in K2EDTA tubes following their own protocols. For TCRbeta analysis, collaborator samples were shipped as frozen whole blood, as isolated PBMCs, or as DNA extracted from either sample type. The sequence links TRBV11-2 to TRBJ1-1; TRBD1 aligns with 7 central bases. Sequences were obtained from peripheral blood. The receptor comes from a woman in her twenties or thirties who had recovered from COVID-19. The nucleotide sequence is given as TGTGCCAGCAGTTTGGACAGGTTAGCTTTCTTT. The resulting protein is CASSLDRLAFF.